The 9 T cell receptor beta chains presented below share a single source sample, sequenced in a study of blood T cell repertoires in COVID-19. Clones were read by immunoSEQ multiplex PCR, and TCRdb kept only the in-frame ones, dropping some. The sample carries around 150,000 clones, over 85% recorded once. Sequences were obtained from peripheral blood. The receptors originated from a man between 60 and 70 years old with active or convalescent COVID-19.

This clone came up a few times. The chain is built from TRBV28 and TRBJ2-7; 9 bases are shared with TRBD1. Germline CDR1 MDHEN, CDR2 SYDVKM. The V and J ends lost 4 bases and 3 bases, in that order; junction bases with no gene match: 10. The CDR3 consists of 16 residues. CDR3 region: CASSSPEGQGIYEQYF. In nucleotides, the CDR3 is TGTGCCAGCAGTTCCCCGGAGGGACAGGGTATCTACGAGCAGTACTTC.

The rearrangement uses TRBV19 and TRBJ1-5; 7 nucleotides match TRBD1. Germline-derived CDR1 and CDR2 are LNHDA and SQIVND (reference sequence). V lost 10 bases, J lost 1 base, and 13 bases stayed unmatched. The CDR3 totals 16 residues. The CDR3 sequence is CATQGGWGKSNQPQHF. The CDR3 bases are TGTGCCACTCAGGGGGGATGGGGAAAAAGCAATCAGCCCCAGCATTTT. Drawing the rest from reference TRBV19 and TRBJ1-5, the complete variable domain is DGGITQSPKYLFRKEGQNVTLSCEQNLNHDAMYWYRQDPGQGLRLIYYSQIVNDFQKGDIAEGYSVSREKKESFPLTVTSAQKNPTAFYLCATQGGWGKSNQPQHFGDGTRLSIL.

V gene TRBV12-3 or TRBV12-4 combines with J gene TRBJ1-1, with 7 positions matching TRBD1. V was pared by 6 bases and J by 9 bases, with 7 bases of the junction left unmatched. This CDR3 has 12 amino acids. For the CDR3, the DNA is TGTGCCAGCAGCCGACAGGGAGCGAAAGCTTTCTTT. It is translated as CASSRQGAKAFF.

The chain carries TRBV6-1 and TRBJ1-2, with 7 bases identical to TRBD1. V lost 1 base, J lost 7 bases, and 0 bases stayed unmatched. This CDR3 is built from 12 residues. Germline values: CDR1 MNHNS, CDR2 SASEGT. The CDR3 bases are TGTGCCAGCAGTGAAGACAGGGGTGGCTACACCTTC. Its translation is CASSEDRGGYTF.

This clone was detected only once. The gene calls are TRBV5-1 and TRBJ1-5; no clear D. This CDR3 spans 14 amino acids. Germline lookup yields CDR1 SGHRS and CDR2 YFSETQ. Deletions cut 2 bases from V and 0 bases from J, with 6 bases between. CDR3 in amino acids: CASSFGNSNQPQHF. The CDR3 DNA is TGCGCCAGCAGCTTCGGGAATAGCAATCAGCCCCAGCATTTT.

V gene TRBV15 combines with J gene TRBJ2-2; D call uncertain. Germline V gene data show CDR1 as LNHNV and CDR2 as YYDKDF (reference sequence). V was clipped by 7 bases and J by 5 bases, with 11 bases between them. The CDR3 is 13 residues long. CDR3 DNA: TGTGCCACCATAAAACCCGGGACCGGGGAGCTGTTTTTT. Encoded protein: CATIKPGTGELFF.

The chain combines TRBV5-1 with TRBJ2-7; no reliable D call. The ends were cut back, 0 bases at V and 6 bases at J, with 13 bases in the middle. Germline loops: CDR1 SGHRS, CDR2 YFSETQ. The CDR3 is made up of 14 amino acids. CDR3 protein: CASSLVRRSGEQYF. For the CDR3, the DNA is TGCGCCAGCAGCTTGGTGCGGCGTTCGGGCGAGCAGTACTTC.

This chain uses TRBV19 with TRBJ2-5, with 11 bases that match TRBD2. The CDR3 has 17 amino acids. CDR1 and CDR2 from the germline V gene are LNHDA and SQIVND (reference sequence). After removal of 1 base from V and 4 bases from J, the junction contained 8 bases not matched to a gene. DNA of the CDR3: TGTGCCAGTAGTATAGTAAGTAGCGGGAGGGCCGGAGAGACCCAGTACTTC. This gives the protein CASSIVSSGRAGETQYF.

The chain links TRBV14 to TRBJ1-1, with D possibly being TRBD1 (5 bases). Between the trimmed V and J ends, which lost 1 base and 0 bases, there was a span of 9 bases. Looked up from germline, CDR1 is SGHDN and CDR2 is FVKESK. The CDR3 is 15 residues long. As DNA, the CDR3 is TGTGCCAGCAGCCAAGGGGGCACTTTGAACACTGAAGCTTTCTTT. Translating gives CASSQGGTLNTEAFF.